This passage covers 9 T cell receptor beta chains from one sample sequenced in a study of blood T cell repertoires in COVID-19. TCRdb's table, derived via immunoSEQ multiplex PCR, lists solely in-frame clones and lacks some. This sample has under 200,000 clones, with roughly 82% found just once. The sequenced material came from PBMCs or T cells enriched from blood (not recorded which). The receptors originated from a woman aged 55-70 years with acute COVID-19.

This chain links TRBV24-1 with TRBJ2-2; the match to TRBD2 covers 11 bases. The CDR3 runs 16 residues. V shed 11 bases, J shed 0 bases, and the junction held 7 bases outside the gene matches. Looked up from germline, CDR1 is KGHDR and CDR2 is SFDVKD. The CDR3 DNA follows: TGTGCCAAGCCGGGACTAGCGGCAACGAACACCGGGGAGCTGTTTTTT. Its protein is CAKPGLAATNTGELFF.

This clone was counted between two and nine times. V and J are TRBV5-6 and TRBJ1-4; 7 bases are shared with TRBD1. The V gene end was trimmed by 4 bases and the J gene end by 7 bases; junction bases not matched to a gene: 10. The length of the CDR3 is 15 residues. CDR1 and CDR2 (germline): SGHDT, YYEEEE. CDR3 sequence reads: CASSARDRWAEKLFF. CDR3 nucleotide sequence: TGTGCCAGCAGCGCCCGGGACAGATGGGCTGAAAAACTGTTTTTT.

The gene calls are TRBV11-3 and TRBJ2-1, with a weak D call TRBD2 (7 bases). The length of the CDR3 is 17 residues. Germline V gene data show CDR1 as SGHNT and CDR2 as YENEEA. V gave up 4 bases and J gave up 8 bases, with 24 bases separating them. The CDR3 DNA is TGTGCCAGCAGCTGGGGTTTATGGCGGAGGGGGGGGGATGAGCAGTTCTTC. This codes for CASSWGLWRRGGDEQFF.

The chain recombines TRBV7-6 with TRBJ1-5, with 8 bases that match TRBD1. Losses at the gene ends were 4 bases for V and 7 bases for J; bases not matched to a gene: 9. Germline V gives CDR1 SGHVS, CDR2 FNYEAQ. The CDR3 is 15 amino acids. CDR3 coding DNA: TGTGCCAGCAGCTCGGTAACAGGGGGGCAACAGCCCCAGCATTTT. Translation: CASSSVTGGQQPQHF.

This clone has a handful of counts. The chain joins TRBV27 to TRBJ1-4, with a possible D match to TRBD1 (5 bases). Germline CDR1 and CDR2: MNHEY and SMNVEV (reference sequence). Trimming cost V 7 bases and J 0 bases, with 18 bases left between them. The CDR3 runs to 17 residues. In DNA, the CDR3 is TGTGCCAGCAAGCGGACGTTTCGGGGGGCAACTAATGAAAAACTGTTTTTT. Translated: CASKRTFRGATNEKLFF. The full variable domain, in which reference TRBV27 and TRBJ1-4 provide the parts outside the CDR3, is EAQVTQNPRYLITVTGKKLTVTCSQNMNHEYMSWYRQDPGLGLRQIYYSMNVEVTDKGDVPEGYKVSRKEKRNFPLILESPSPNQTSLYFCASKRTFRGATNEKLFFGSGTQLSVL.

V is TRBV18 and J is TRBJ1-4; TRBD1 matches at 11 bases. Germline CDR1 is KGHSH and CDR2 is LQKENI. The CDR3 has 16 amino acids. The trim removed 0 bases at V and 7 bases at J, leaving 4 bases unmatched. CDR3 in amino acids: CASSPPDGTGGEKLFF. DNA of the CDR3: TGTGCCAGCTCACCACCAGACGGGACAGGGGGTGAAAAACTGTTTTTT. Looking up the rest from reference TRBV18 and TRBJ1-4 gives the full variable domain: NAGVMQNPRHLVRRRGQEARLRCSPMKGHSHVYWYRQLPEEGLKFMVYLQKENIIDESGMPKERFSAEFPKEGPSILRIQQVVRGDSAAYFCASSPPDGTGGEKLFFGSGTQLSVL.

For the CDR3, the DNA is TGTGCCAGCAGCTTAACACAGGGGAATTCACCCCTCCACTTT. Its translation is CASSLTQGNSPLHF. The V and J genes are TRBV7-9 and TRBJ1-6; 7 nucleotides agree with TRBD1. Germline V gene sequence: CDR1 SEHNR, CDR2 FQNEAQ (reference sequence). The CDR3 runs to 14 residues. V lost 2 bases, J lost 7 bases, and 2 bases stayed unmatched. The full variable domain, completed using reference TRBV7-9 and TRBJ1-6, is DTGVSQNPRHKITKRGQNVTFRCDPISEHNRLYWYRQTLGQGPEFLTYFQNEAQLEKSRLLSDRFSAERPKGSFSTLEIQRTEQGDSAMYLCASSLTQGNSPLHFGNGTRLTVT.

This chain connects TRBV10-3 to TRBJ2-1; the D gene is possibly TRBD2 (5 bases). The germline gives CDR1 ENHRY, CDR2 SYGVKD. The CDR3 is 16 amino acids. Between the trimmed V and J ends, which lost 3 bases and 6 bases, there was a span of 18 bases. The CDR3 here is CAISDKGAELGNEQFF. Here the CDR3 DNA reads TGTGCCATCAGTGATAAGGGAGCGGAGTTGGGCAATGAGCAGTTCTTC.

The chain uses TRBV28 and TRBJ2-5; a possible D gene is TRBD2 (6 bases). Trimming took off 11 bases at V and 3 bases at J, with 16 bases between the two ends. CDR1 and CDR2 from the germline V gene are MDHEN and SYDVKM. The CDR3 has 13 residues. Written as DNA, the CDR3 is TGTGCCTCGCAAGTAGGAGGGAAAGAGACCCAGTACTTC. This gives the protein CASQVGGKETQYF.